Each of the 20 T cell receptor beta chains below was sequenced from the same sample in a study of blood T cell repertoires in COVID-19. Data came from immunoSEQ multiplex PCR; TCRdb stores just in-frame clones and leaves some out. Of about 180,000 clones listed, approximately 85% are singletons. Sample: PBMCs or T cells enriched from blood (not recorded which). These receptor sequences come from a woman in her twenties or thirties who had recovered from COVID-19.

The rearrangement links TRBV28 to TRBJ1-1, with unresolved D. The CDR3 has 14 amino acids. Germline V gene sequence: CDR1 MDHEN, CDR2 SYDVKM. V dropped 2 bases and J dropped 2 bases, with 9 bases sitting between them. CDR3 DNA: TGTGCCAGCAGTTTAGCGGGTTTTAACACTGAAGCTTTCTTT. Encoded protein: CASSLAGFNTEAFF.

This clone has a handful of counts. The J gene is TRBJ1-1, the V gene TRBV5-1, with D possibly being TRBD1 (5 bases). Trimming removed 6 bases at V and 1 base at J, with 10 bases between. The CDR3 runs to 13 residues. Germline CDR1 reads SGHRS; CDR2 reads YFSETQ. In DNA form, the CDR3 reads TGCGCCAGCACAGGGTGGTCGAACACTGAAGCTTTCTTT. It translates to CASTGWSNTEAFF.

J is TRBJ2-7 and V is TRBV6-5; 7 bases are shared with TRBD2. Per germline, CDR1 MNHEY and CDR2 SVGAGI. The CDR3 extends over 14 amino acids. The V segment lost 6 bases and the J segment 9 bases; nucleotides outside the gene matches: 14. The CDR3 nucleotides read TGTGCCAGCAGCTTAGCGGGTACCCCTACGACGCAGTACTTC. Amino acid sequence: CASSLAGTPTTQYF.

The V and J genes are TRBV2 and TRBJ1-1, with D perhaps TRBD1 (6 bases). Germline CDR1 SNHLY, CDR2 FYNNEI. V was pared by 10 bases and J by 1 base, with 10 bases between. CDR3 size: 12 residues. The CDR3 is CAIPGENTEAFF. The CDR3 DNA reads TGTGCCATCCCAGGGGAGAACACTGAAGCTTTCTTT.

This clone was detected once. The rearrangement uses TRBV5-6 and TRBJ1-1, with no clear D. V was clipped by 7 bases and J by 3 bases, with 16 bases between them. Per the germline V gene, CDR1 is SGHDT and CDR2 is YYEEEE. The CDR3 sequence is 14 residues long. The CDR3 DNA follows: TGTGCCAGCCTCGGGTCAATGAAGGACACTGAAGCTTTCTTT. Protein: CASLGSMKDTEAFF.

The rearrangement links TRBV6-5 to TRBJ1-1; D not resolved. The CDR3 is 15 amino acids. Germline CDR1 reads MNHEY; CDR2 reads SVGAGI. The V gene lost 0 bases and the J gene lost 1 base, with 9 bases spanning the gap. The DNA of the CDR3 is TGTGCCAGCAGTTACTCGATCGGTGGGAACACTGAAGCTTTCTTT. Translating gives CASSYSIGGNTEAFF.

The V and J genes are TRBV28 and TRBJ2-2, with D maybe TRBD2 (6 bases). This CDR3 contains 15 residues. Per the germline V gene, CDR1 is MDHEN and CDR2 is SYDVKM. V lost 8 bases and J 1 base, leaving 14 bases between the germline ends. The CDR3 region has the DNA TGTGCCAGCGGGGGGACGGGGGAGAACACCGGGGAGCTGTTTTTT. Translated: CASGGTGENTGELFF.

The gene calls are TRBV19 and TRBJ2-2, with D possibly matching TRBD2 (5 bases). This CDR3 has 15 amino acids. V shed 4 bases and J shed 5 bases, with 14 bases lying between them. The germline V gene has CDR1 LNHDA and CDR2 SQIVND (reference sequence). CDR3 bases: TGTGCCAGTAGTACAAGCGGAAGGGCGACCGGGGAGCTGTTTTTT. Protein sequence: CASSTSGRATGELFF.

The chain uses TRBV3-1 (or the pseudogene TRBV3-2) and TRBJ2-2, with 11 nucleotides matching TRBD2. The CDR3 consists of 19 residues. From germline, CDR1 is LGHDT and CDR2 YNNKEL (reference sequence). The junction had 10 bases not matched to a gene; V was cut back by 4 bases and J by 0 bases. The CDR3, as DNA: TGTGCCAGCAGCCTCGGACTAGCGGGCGCAATAGCGAACACCGGGGAGCTGTTTTTT. It codes for CASSLGLAGAIANTGELFF.

The CDR3 nucleotides read TGTGCCAGCAGCTTAGCGCTAGCGGAGCAAGAGACCCAGTACTTC. It specifies CASSLALAEQETQYF. The J gene is TRBJ2-5, the V gene TRBV7-2, with 7 bases matching TRBD2. This CDR3 is built from 15 residues. V trimming: 0 bases; J trimming: 2 bases; junction bases outside the gene matches: 3. The germline V gene has CDR1 SGHTA and CDR2 FQGNSA.

This rearrangement joins TRBV10-3 to TRBJ2-3; unclear D gene. This CDR3 is 14 amino acids long. V was trimmed by 7 bases and J by 0 bases, leaving 11 bases between them. Germline CDR1 and CDR2: ENHRY and SYGVKD. CDR3 loop: CAITSDTSTDTQYF. CDR3 nucleotides: TGTGCCATCACCTCCGATACTAGCACAGATACGCAGTATTTT.

The chain's CDR3 is CASRGLAGKYNEQFF. DNA for the CDR3: TGCGCCAGCAGGGGACTAGCGGGTAAATACAATGAGCAGTTCTTC. The chain employs TRBV4-1 and TRBJ2-1; TRBD2 matches 12 bases. V lost 6 bases, J lost 4 bases, and 4 bases stayed unmatched. This CDR3 contains 15 residues. Germline CDR1 is MGHRA and CDR2 is YSYEKL.

In this sample, this clone turned up once. V is TRBV11-1 and J is TRBJ2-5, with 8 bases identical to TRBD1. V trimming: 4 bases; J trimming: 4 bases; junction bases outside the gene matches: 8. The CDR3 is 15 residues long. In germline, CDR1 is SGHAT, CDR2 FQDESV (reference sequence). The CDR3 loop is CASSSGQGDSETQYF. For the CDR3, the DNA is TGTGCCAGCAGCTCCGGACAGGGAGATTCAGAGACCCAGTACTTC.

CDR3: CASSEREVGSYNSPLHF. The CDR3 bases are TGTGCCAGCAGTGAACGGGAAGTGGGGTCCTATAATTCACCCCTCCACTTT. The rearrangement joins TRBV2 to TRBJ1-6; D gene unclear. The V end lost 2 bases, the J end lost 1 base, and 12 bases lay between the germline ends. This CDR3 region has 17 residues. Per the germline V gene, CDR1 is SNHLY and CDR2 is FYNNEI. The full variable domain, completed using reference TRBV2 and TRBJ1-6, is EPEVTQTPSHQVTQMGQEVILRCVPISNHLYFYWYRQILGQKVEFLVSFYNNEISEKSEIFDDQFSVERPDGSNFTLKIRSTKLEDSAMYFCASSEREVGSYNSPLHFGNGTRLTVT.

The V gene is TRBV10-1, the J gene TRBJ2-1; 8 bases match TRBD2. CDR1 and CDR2 (germline): WNHNN, SYGVQD (reference sequence). Trimming cost V 4 bases and J 6 bases; bases outside gene matches: 5. This CDR3 comprises 14 residues. CDR3 DNA sequence: TGCGCCAGCAGTGTAGCGGGAAATGGCAATGAGCAGTTCTTC. Protein: CASSVAGNGNEQFF.

The V and J genes are TRBV5-6 and TRBJ2-7; D ambiguous. Germline CDR1 SGHDT, CDR2 YYEEEE. V lost 1 base and J 6 bases, leaving 5 bases between the germline ends. CDR3 length: 11 residues. CDR3 amino acids: CASSLLAEQYF. The CDR3 DNA sequence: TGTGCCAGCAGCTTGTTAGCCGAGCAGTACTTC.

This chain links TRBV6-5 with TRBJ2-7; TRBD2 is a possible D gene (5 bases). The V and J ends lost 0 bases and 3 bases respectively, with 9 bases between them. Germline values: CDR1 MNHEY, CDR2 SVGAGI. The CDR3 has 14 amino acids. In DNA form, the CDR3 reads TGTGCCAGCAGTTACTCAAGTAGCGTCTACGAGCAGTACTTC. Translated, it gives CASSYSSSVYEQYF.

This clone was observed a single time. The genes are TRBV7-9 and TRBJ1-2; 8 bases align to TRBD1. Germline V gene lookup returns CDR1 SEHNR and CDR2 FQNEAQ (reference sequence). The CDR3 spans 14 residues. Germline trimming cut 3 bases from V and 8 bases from J; bases unmatched to any gene: 8. The CDR3 reads CASSFGDRPGGYTF. The CDR3 DNA is TGTGCCAGCAGCTTCGGGGACAGGCCTGGGGGCTACACCTTC.

The chain recombines TRBV7-9 with TRBJ2-3, with D hard to call. Germline V lookup: CDR1 SEHNR, CDR2 FQNEAQ (reference sequence). Deletions cut 1 base from V and 6 bases from J, with 8 bases between. The CDR3 is made up of 13 amino acids. The CDR3 region has the DNA TGTGCCAGCAGCTTAGGACTTGAGGATACGCAGTATTTT. It specifies CASSLGLEDTQYF.

The chain employs TRBV29-1 and TRBJ2-7, with 8 bases matching TRBD1. CDR1 and CDR2 (germline): SQVTM, ANQGSEA. The CDR3 sequence is 13 residues long. Trimming at V came to 7 bases and at J to 3 bases, leaving 8 bases not matched to a gene. CDR3 amino acids: CSASTGVFYEQYF. The CDR3 nucleotides are TGCAGCGCCTCGACAGGGGTCTTCTACGAGCAGTACTTC.